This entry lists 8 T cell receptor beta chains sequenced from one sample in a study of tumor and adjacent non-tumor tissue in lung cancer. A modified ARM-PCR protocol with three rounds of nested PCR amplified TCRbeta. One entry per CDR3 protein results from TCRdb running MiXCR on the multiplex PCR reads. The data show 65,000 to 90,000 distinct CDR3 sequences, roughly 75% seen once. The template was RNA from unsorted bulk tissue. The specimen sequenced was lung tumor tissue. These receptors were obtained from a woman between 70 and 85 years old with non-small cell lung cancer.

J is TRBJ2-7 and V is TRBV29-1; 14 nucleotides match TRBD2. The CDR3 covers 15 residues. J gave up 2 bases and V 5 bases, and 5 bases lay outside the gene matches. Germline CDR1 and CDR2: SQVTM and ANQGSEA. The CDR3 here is CSVSGLAGGPYEQYF. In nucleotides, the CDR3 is TGCAGCGTTTCTGGACTAGCGGGAGGACCCTACGAGCAGTACTTC.

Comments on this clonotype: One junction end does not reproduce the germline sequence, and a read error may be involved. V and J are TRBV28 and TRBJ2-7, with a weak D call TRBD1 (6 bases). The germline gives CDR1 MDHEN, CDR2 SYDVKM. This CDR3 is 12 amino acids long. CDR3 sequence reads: CGSSLQGTEQYF. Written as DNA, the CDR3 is TGTGGCAGCAGCCTACAGGGTACCGAGCAGTACTTC.

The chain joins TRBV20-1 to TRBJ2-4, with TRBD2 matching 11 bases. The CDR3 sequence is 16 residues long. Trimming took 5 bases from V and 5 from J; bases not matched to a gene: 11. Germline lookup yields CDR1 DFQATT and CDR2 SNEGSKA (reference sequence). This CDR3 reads CSAGGTSGRSENIQYF. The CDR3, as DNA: TGCAGTGCTGGAGGAACTAGCGGGAGATCGGAAAACATTCAGTACTTC.

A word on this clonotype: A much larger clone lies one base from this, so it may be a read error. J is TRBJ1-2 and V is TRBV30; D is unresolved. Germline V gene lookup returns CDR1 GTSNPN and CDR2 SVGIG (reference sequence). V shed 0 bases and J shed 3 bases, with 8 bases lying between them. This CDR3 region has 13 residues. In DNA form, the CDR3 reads TGTGCCTGGAGTGTAGGCTGGGACTATGGCTACACCTTC. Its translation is CAWSVGWDYGYTF.

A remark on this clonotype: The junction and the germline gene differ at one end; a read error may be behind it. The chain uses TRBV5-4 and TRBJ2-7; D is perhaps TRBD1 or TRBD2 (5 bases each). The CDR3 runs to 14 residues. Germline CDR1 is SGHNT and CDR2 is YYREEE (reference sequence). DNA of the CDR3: TGTGCCAGCAGCTTGGACGGGGACCCCTACGAGCAGAACTTC. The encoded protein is CASSLDGDPYEQNF. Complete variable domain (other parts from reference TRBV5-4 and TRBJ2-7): ETGVTQSPTHLIKTRGQQVTLRCSSQSGHNTVSWYQQALGQGPQFIFQYYREEENGRGNFPPRFSGLQFPNYSSELNVNALELDDSALYLCASSLDGDPYEQNFGPGTRLTVT.

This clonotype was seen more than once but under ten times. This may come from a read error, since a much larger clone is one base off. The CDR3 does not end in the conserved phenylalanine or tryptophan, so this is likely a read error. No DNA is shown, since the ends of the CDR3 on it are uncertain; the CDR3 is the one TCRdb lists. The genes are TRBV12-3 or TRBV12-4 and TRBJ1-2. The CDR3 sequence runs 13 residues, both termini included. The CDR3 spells CASSTHGPEVVTS.

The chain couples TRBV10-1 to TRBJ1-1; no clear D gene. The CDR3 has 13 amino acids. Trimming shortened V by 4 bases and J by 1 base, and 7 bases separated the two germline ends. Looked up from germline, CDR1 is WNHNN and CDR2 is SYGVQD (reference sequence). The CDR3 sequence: CASSVKRNTEAFF. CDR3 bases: TGCGCCAGCAGTGTAAAACGGAACACTGAAGCTTTCTTT.

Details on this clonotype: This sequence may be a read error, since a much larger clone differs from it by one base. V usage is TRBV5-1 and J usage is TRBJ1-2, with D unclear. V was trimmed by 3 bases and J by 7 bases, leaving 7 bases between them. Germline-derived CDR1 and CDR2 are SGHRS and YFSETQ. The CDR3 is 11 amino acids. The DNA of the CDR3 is TGCGCCAGCAGCTCCGAGAGTGGCTACACCTTC. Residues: CASSSESGYTF.